Below, 5 T cell receptor beta chains from the same sample are listed, as sequenced in a study of blood T cell repertoires in COVID-19. The protocol was immunoSEQ multiplex PCR, while the TCRdb copy is restricted to in-frame clones and leaves out a portion. The sample lists 150,000 to 200,000 clones, more than 85% occurring once. The sample taken for sequencing was peripheral blood. The source of these receptors is a man younger than 30 with acute or convalescent COVID-19.

This clone was observed once. The V and J genes are TRBV27 and TRBJ1-1, with a tentative D call TRBD1 (6 bases). This CDR3 is 14 amino acids long. Trimming shortened V by 6 bases and J by 4 bases, and 15 bases separated the two germline ends. CDR1 is MNHEY, CDR2 SMNVEV, per germline (reference sequence). CDR3 nucleotide sequence: TGTGCCAGCAGGCCGGGGGGAGGGGGCACTGAAGCTTTCTTT. Translating it yields CASRPGGGGTEAFF.

The rearrangement joins TRBV6-5 to TRBJ1-2, with 7 bases lining up with TRBD1. V dropped 5 bases and J dropped 4; count of bases not matched to a gene: 4. The germline V gene encodes CDR1 MNHEY and CDR2 SVGAGI. This CDR3 comprises 13 residues. In nucleotides, the CDR3 is TGTGCCAGCAGTCCAGGGGGAGGCTATGGCTACACCTTC. Residues: CASSPGGGYGYTF.

The chain uses TRBV9 and TRBJ1-2; D is unclear. This CDR3 region has 13 residues. Germline V gene lookup returns CDR1 SGDLS and CDR2 YYNGEE. The ends were cut back, 0 bases at V and 7 bases at J, with 10 bases in the middle. DNA of the CDR3: TGTGCCAGCAGCGTAGGAGGGTTCGGTGGCTACACCTTC. This sequence encodes CASSVGGFGGYTF. Variable domain in full (rest from reference TRBV9 and TRBJ1-2): DSGVTQTPKHLITATGQRVTLRCSPRSGDLSVYWYQQSLDQGLQFLIQYYNGEERAKGNILERFSAQQFPDLHSELNLSSLELGDSALYFCASSVGGFGGYTFGSGTRLTVV.

The chain is built from TRBV6-5 and TRBJ2-3; 8 nucleotides line up with TRBD2. Looked up from germline, CDR1 is MNHEY and CDR2 is SVGAGI. V trimming: 4 bases; J trimming: 2 bases; junction bases outside the gene matches: 5. The CDR3 totals 15 residues. CDR3 residues: CASSSKRGYTDTQYF. DNA for the CDR3: TGTGCCAGCAGTTCCAAGCGGGGGTACACAGATACGCAGTATTTT.

The gene calls are TRBV25-1 and TRBJ2-2, with 10 bases lining up with TRBD1. The ends lost 6 bases at V and 6 bases at J; junction bases unmatched: 1. Germline assignment: CDR1 MGHDK and CDR2 SYGVNS. The CDR3 runs 13 residues. Here the CDR3 reads CASRGQGSGELFF. The CDR3 coding sequence is TGTGCCAGCAGGGGACAGGGGTCCGGGGAGCTGTTTTTT. The variable domain in full, completed from reference TRBV25-1 and TRBJ2-2, reads EADIYQTPRYLVIGTGKKITLECSQTMGHDKMYWYQQDPGMELHLIHYSYGVNSTEKGDLSSESTVSRIRTEHFPLTLESARPSHTSQYLCASRGQGSGELFFGEGSRLTVL.